A selection of T cell receptor beta chains follows, all from one sample in a study of T cell responses to AZD1222 COVID-19 vaccine. Clones were sequenced by immunoSEQ multiplex PCR, and TCRdb holds only the in-frame ones, with some missing. The sample lists 80,000 to 95,000 clones, roughly 91% occurring once. The material sequenced was peripheral blood, taken on day 0 of MenACWY control vaccination. The receptors come from an adult in good health. Each CDR3 is given with its conserved first and last residue. Fields, in order: J gene, V gene, D gene, clone size, CDR3 DNA, CDR3 protein. D genes are given only for firm matches. Size is omitted from some rows. Given values are once, few, many or a class for expanded clones.

>TRBJ1-2|TRBV18|-|-
TGTGCCAGCTCACCAAAACAGGATGATAACTATGGCTACACCTTC
CASSPKQDDNYGYTF
>TRBJ2-1|TRBV4-1|-|-
TGCGCCAGCAGCCAAGTAGGGAGGGAGCAGTTCTTC
CASSQVGREQFF
>TRBJ2-1|TRBV5-1|-|-
TGCGCCAGCAGCGAAGGGGGGCTCTCCTACAATGAGCAGTTCTTC
CASSEGGLSYNEQFF
>TRBJ1-4|TRBV3-1/TRBV3-2|-|-
TGTGCCAGCAGCCAAGGAGGCGGGACCCCGAATGAAAAACTGTTTTTT
CASSQGGGTPNEKLFF
>TRBJ1-3|TRBV7-2|-|-
TGTGCCAGCAGCGCCCGGGGCCGGCGGGGAAACACCACATATTTT
CASSARGRRGNTTYF
>TRBJ2-1|TRBV7-9|TRBD1|-
TGTGCCAGCAGCCCTCGGGGTCTCGGACAGGGTTACAATGAGCAGTTCTTC
CASSPRGLGQGYNEQFF
>TRBJ2-3|TRBV4-3|TRBD1|once
TGCGCCAGCAGCCAGTTGACAGGGAGCACAGATACGCAGTATTTT
CASSQLTGSTDTQYF
>TRBJ1-5|TRBV6-2/TRBV6-3|-|-
TGTGCCAGCAGTTATCGGGGATTAAATCAGCCCCAGCATTTT
CASSYRGLNQPQHF
>TRBJ2-1|TRBV21-1|-|-
TGTGCCAGCAACAAAAGGGACGCCTACAATGAGCAGTTCTTC
CASNKRDAYNEQFF
>TRBJ1-1|TRBV19|-|-
TGTGCCAGTAGTATAGTTGAGGGGGGGAACACTGAAGCTTTCTTT
CASSIVEGGNTEAFF
>TRBJ1-5|TRBV6-5|TRBD1|-
TGTGCCAGCAGTAGTACAGGGGTCCCAAATCAGCCCCAGCATTTT
CASSSTGVPNQPQHF
>TRBJ1-6|TRBV6-5|-|-
TGTGCCAGCATGAAGGAGGGTTTCACTTCACCCCTCCACTTT
CASMKEGFTSPLHF
>TRBJ2-3|TRBV2|TRBD1|once
TGTGCCTGCGGGTGGGGACAGGGCACAGATACGCAGTATTTT
CACGWGQGTDTQYF
>TRBJ2-3|TRBV5-1|-|-
TGCGCCAGCAGCTTCTCAGGGATAGATACGCAGTATTTT
CASSFSGIDTQYF
>TRBJ2-5|TRBV9|-|-
TGTGCCAGCAGCGTAGGAACGATGGCGCAAGAGACCCAGTACTTC
CASSVGTMAQETQYF
>TRBJ2-5|TRBV4-2|TRBD2|-
TGTGCCAGCAGCTCCTTAAGCGGGGGGATTCAAGAGACCCAGTACTTC
CASSSLSGGIQETQYF
>TRBJ1-5|TRBV7-2|-|-
TGTGCCAGCAGCTACGATGTGGGACACCCCCAGCATTTT
CASSYDVGHPQHF
>TRBJ1-6|TRBV7-2|-|-
TGTGCCAGCAGCTCAATACAGGGAATGCGGGTAATCTCACCCCTCCACTTT
CASSSIQGMRVISPLHF
>TRBJ2-7|TRBV14|-|-
TGTGCCAGCAGCCAAGATTTCGGCGAGCAGTACTTC
CASSQDFGEQYF
>TRBJ2-3|TRBV7-3|-|-
TGTGCCAGCGGTGAGGGAGATACGCAGTATTTT
CASGEGDTQYF
>TRBJ2-1|TRBV15|TRBD2|once
TGTGCCACGATACTAGCGGGGGCGGGGTACAATGAGCAGTTCTTC
CATILAGAGYNEQFF
>TRBJ2-3|TRBV9|-|-
TGTGCCAGCAGCGTAGAACCCAGGGCAGGGAGCAGGACAGATACGCAGTATTTT
CASSVEPRAGSRTDTQYF
>TRBJ1-1|TRBV5-5|TRBD1|-
TGTGCCAGCAGCTTTAAGTCTGGCGGGACAGGGGCGATCGCTTTCTTT
CASSFKSGGTGAIAFF
>TRBJ1-3|TRBV3-1/TRBV3-2|TRBD1|-
TGTGCCAGCAGCCCCCGGGACAGAGGAAACACCATATATTTT
CASSPRDRGNTIYF
>TRBJ2-7|TRBV18|TRBD2|-
TGTGCCAGCTCACCGTCGGGGGGGGTGAGTTCCTACGAGCAGTACTTC
CASSPSGGVSSYEQYF
>TRBJ1-2|TRBV5-1|TRBD1|-
TGCGCCAGCAGCTCAGTTCCAGGGGGCAGAGGCTACACCTTC
CASSSVPGGRGYTF
>TRBJ1-2|TRBV11-2|TRBD1|-
TGTGCCAGCAGCTCCGACAGGGGGCGTATAAGTTACTATGGCTACACCTTC
CASSSDRGRISYYGYTF
>TRBJ2-5|TRBV11-2|TRBD2|-
TGTGCCAGCAGCCCCGGGACTAGCGGGCCAAGGGACTTC
CASSPGTSGPRDF
>TRBJ2-7|TRBV7-9|TRBD1|once
TGTGCCAGCAGCTTAGTGATATGGGGGACAGACTACGAGCAGTACTTC
CASSLVIWGTDYEQYF
>TRBJ1-4|TRBV5-1|-|-
TGCGCCAGCAGTGTTGGGGCTGTAGGTGAAAAACTGTTTTTT
CASSVGAVGEKLFF
>TRBJ1-1|TRBV3-1/TRBV3-2|-|-
TGTGCCAGCAGCCAAGGCACCACTGAAGCTTTCTTT
CASSQGTTEAFF
>TRBJ1-4|TRBV12-5|-|-
TGTGCTAGTGGTTTGGTCCGTGCTTTACAGGGTAATGAAAAACTGTTTTTT
CASGLVRALQGNEKLFF
>TRBJ1-2|TRBV5-4|-|once
TGTGCCAGCAGCTTATGGGGTTCAGACTATGGCTACACCTTC
CASSLWGSDYGYTF
>TRBJ1-6|TRBV3-1/TRBV3-2|TRBD1|-
TGTGCCAGCAGCCAAATCGGTAGTATCAGGGGGTACCTCTATAATTCACCCCTCCACTTT
CASSQIGSIRGYLYNSPLHF
>TRBJ1-4|TRBV30|-|-
TGTGCCTGGAGCGTTCCCGGACTGGCTAATGAAAAACTGTTTTTT
CAWSVPGLANEKLFF
>TRBJ2-2|TRBV29-1|TRBD1|few
TGCAGCGCCAAGGGACAGGGGTTGTACACCGGGGAGCTGTTTTTT
CSAKGQGLYTGELFF
>TRBJ1-3|TRBV6-2/TRBV6-3|-|once
TGTGCCAGCAGTTACGGGGGACACCTAAGGAACACCATATATTTT
CASSYGGHLRNTIYF